The clone carrying this T cell receptor beta chain came up a few times. Clones were sequenced by immunoSEQ multiplex PCR, and TCRdb holds only the in-frame ones, with some missing. The sample has under 300,000 clones; approximately 79% are singletons. The CDR3 is made up of 14 amino acids. From germline, CDR1 is SGHNT and CDR2 YYREEE (reference sequence). Trimming shortened V by 1 base and J by 3 bases, and 11 bases separated the two germline ends. The entry originates in a study of blood T cell repertoires in COVID-19. Turning to the study itself: In each case, the material was cDNA or gDNA derived from T cells, B-cell-depleted T cells, or PBMCs.

The TCR originated in a woman aged 40-49 years with active or convalescent COVID-19. Sequences were obtained from peripheral blood. The chain combines TRBV5-4 with TRBJ2-7, with D perhaps matching TRBD2 (6 bases). The CDR3, as DNA: TGTGCCAGCAGCTTGCAGGGAGGACACTACGAGCAGTACTTC. Protein product: CASSLQGGHYEQYF.